Described below is a single T cell receptor (beta chain) sequence and its context. Reverse transcription of about 0.45 to 1 ug RNA was performed with random hexamers. In TCRdb, the immunoSEQ multiplex PCR reads were re-called with MiXCR into one record per CDR3 protein. The data contain roughly 200,000 distinct CDR3 sequences, 93% of them singletons. This specimen comes from a study of CD8 T cells in Susac syndrome. TCR beta sequencing was performed on blood CD8+ and CD4+ T cells. Purification of the CD8+ and CD4+ T cells relied on negative isolation, and TEMRA cells underwent FACS enrichment. The germline gives CDR1 DFQATT, CDR2 SNEGSKA (reference sequence). The germline V and J ends were trimmed by 0 bases and 4 bases, with 15 bases remaining between them. The CDR3 contains 15 residues.

The sequence was obtained from a human donor in good health. Source material: CD4+ T cells from PBMCs. This chain connects TRBV20-1 to TRBJ1-2; D remains unclear. The CDR3 reads CSARDHGSSVYGYTF. The CDR3 DNA reads as TGCAGTGCTAGAGACCACGGCAGTAGCGTCTATGGCTACACCTTC.